What follows are 21 T cell receptor beta chains derived from one specimen sequenced in a study of blood T cells in healthy people across ages. Primers used in a second PCR of about 7 to 12 cycles were a sample-barcoded 5' primer and a J-beta primer mix. MiXCR, run by TCRdb on the 5' RACE reads, gives a single entry per CDR3 protein. Of fewer than 1,200,000 distinct CDR3 sequences in the sample, almost 25% were seen once. These data were also filed under a second study, of T cells of mothers and their children.

The sample consisted of blood. The source is a girl aged 2 to 9 in good health.

This clonotype was seen ten or more times. At one end, the junction sequence differs from germline, possibly due to a read error. The genes are TRBV25-1 and TRBJ2-1, with TRBD2 matching over 9 bases. This CDR3 is 13 amino acids long. The germline CDR1 and CDR2 sequences are MGHDK and SYGVNS. The CDR3 bases are TGTGCCAGCAGTGGACATCTAGCGGGGCGATTTATCTTC. The encoded protein is CASSGHLAGRFIF.

This clonotype appeared a few times. Its ends do not fully match the called genes, so a read error is possible. The chain carries TRBV11-2 and TRBJ2-5, with D possibly being TRBD2 (6 bases). TRBJ2-1 explains the end of the DNA better; the J call may be wrong. Germline values: CDR1 SGHAT, CDR2 FQNNGV. This CDR3 is 15 amino acids long. CDR3 sequence (DNA): TGTGCCGGCAGCCCCTGGGTAGCGGAGGGATCTGAGCAGTTCTTC. Translation gives CAGSPWVAEGSEQFF.

V usage is TRBV7-3 and J usage is TRBJ2-1; TRBD1 matches 8 bases. The CDR3 length is 13 residues. Germline V gene lookup returns CDR1 SGHTA and CDR2 FQGTGA. Germline trimming cut 5 bases from V and 9 bases from J; bases unmatched to any gene: 6. Here the CDR3 DNA reads TGTGCCAGCAGCCCGACAGGGGCCCCTGAGCAGTTCTTC. Its translation is CASSPTGAPEQFF.

This chain joins TRBV7-3 and TRBJ2-1; 7 nucleotides match TRBD2. The CDR3 loop spans 14 amino acids. Germline V CDR1 and CDR2: SGHTA, FQGTGA. J lost 6 bases, V lost 2 bases, and 4 bases had no gene match. The CDR3 sequence: CASSLGGVGNEQFF. Here the CDR3 DNA reads TGTGCCAGCAGCTTAGGGGGGGTCGGCAATGAGCAGTTCTTC.

This clonotype was observed a handful of times. V gene TRBV4-3 combines with J gene TRBJ2-3; D might be TRBD2 (6 bases). Germline CDR1 reads LGHNA; CDR2 reads YSLEER. CDR3 length equals 16 residues. V was trimmed by 0 bases and J by 3 bases, leaving 13 bases between them. CDR3 bases: TGCGCCAGCAGCCAAGACGTGGGACTCGGTACAGATACGCAGTATTTT. It specifies CASSQDVGLGTDTQYF.

The J gene is TRBJ1-3, the V gene TRBV6-2 or TRBV6-3; the D is unclear. Trimming took off 0 bases at V and 1 base at J, with 13 bases between the two ends. The CDR3 length is 17 residues. CDR1 is MNHEY, CDR2 SVGEGT, per germline. The CDR3 loop is CASSYSAGSSSGNTIYF. CDR3 nucleotides: TGTGCCAGCAGTTACTCAGCGGGGTCCTCATCTGGAAACACCATATATTTT.

The chain recombines TRBV20-1 with TRBJ2-7; D ambiguous. This CDR3 is built from 13 residues. V dropped 6 bases and J dropped 1 base, with 13 bases sitting between them. From germline, CDR1 is DFQATT and CDR2 SNEGSKA (reference sequence). This CDR3 is CSALDVQSYEQYF. The CDR3 DNA follows: TGCAGTGCCTTGGACGTTCAGTCCTACGAGCAGTACTTC.

The gene calls are TRBV7-3 and TRBJ2-5; 7 bases are a match to TRBD2. The germline CDR1 and CDR2 sequences are SGHTA and FQGTGA. V gave up 5 bases and J gave up 4 bases; unmatched junction bases: 13. There are 16 residues in the CDR3. CDR3 protein: CASSPGTILRGETQYF. The CDR3 DNA is TGTGCCAGCAGCCCCGGGACTATACTCCGAGGAGAGACCCAGTACTTC. Drawing the rest from reference TRBV7-3 and TRBJ2-5, the complete variable domain is GAGVSQTPSNKVTEKGKYVELRCDPISGHTALYWYRQSLGQGPEFLIYFQGTGAADDSGLPNDRFFAVRPEGSVSTLKIQRTERGDSAVYLCASSPGTILRGETQYFGPGTRLLVL.

This clonotype came up a few times. The chain is built from TRBV20-1 and TRBJ2-5; 13 bases fit TRBD2. The J segment lost 4 bases and the V segment lost 4 bases, leaving 6 bases of the junction unmatched. CDR1 and CDR2 from the germline V gene are DFQATT and SNEGSKA (reference sequence). CDR3 length equals 15 residues. The CDR3, as DNA: TGCAGTGCTAAGACTAGCGGGAGGAGGGGAGAGACCCAGTACTTC. As protein: CSAKTSGRRGETQYF.

This sequence joins TRBV29-1 and TRBJ1-2, with 7 positions matching TRBD1. From germline, CDR1 is SQVTM and CDR2 ANQGSEA. Trimming at V came to 6 bases and at J to 4 bases, leaving 11 bases not matched to a gene. This CDR3 contains 14 residues. Here the CDR3 reads CSVAYLGGSYGYTF. The DNA of the CDR3 is TGCAGCGTCGCATACCTAGGGGGCAGCTATGGCTACACCTTC. Full variable domain (missing parts from reference TRBV29-1 and TRBJ1-2): SAVISQKPSRDICQRGTSLTIQCQVDSQVTMMFWYRQQPGQSLTLIATANQGSEATYESGFVIDKFPISRPNLTFSTLTVSNMSPEDSSIYLCSVAYLGGSYGYTFGSGTRLTVV.

J is TRBJ2-6 and V is TRBV10-3; a possible D gene is TRBD2 (6 bases). Trimming took off 3 bases at V and 2 bases at J, with 8 bases between the two ends. The germline V gene encodes CDR1 ENHRY and CDR2 SYGVKD. This CDR3 is built from 15 residues. The CDR3 loop is CAISDRTTGANVLTF. CDR3 DNA: TGTGCCATCAGTGACCGGACTACTGGGGCCAACGTCCTGACTTTC.

The rearrangement links TRBV12-3 or TRBV12-4 to TRBJ2-2; TRBD1 aligns across 7 bases. Germline trimming cut 5 bases from V and 2 bases from J; bases unmatched to any gene: 5. This CDR3 has 15 amino acids. This CDR3 reads CASSRQGVNTGELFF. The CDR3 region has the DNA TGTGCCAGCAGTCGACAGGGCGTCAACACCGGGGAGCTGTTTTTT.

This chain links TRBV7-9 with TRBJ2-7, with TRBD2 identical over 9 bases. J lost 3 bases, V lost 11 bases, and 14 bases had no gene match. Germline V gives CDR1 SEHNR, CDR2 FQNEAQ (reference sequence). The CDR3 is 15 residues long. The CDR3 spells CAAGPPSGVFYEQYF. CDR3 sequence (DNA): TGTGCCGCCGGGCCGCCTAGCGGGGTGTTCTACGAGCAGTACTTC.

CDR3 bases: TGTGCCAGCGGCTCCCTTGGGTACAATGAGCAGTTCTTC. It specifies CASGSLGYNEQFF. The rearrangement links TRBV27 to TRBJ2-1; D gene unclear. The CDR3 has 13 amino acids. The V and J ends lost 8 bases and 4 bases respectively, with 12 bases between them. Germline V gene sequence: CDR1 MNHEY, CDR2 SMNVEV (reference sequence).

This clonotype was observed a handful of times. The V gene is TRBV5-1, the J gene TRBJ2-7; 9 bases align to TRBD1. Germline CDR1 SGHRS, CDR2 YFSETQ. After removal of 7 bases from V and 2 bases from J, the junction contained 10 bases not matched to a gene. The CDR3 contains 15 residues. CDR3 protein: CASYKGDRVTYEQYF. In nucleotides, the CDR3 is TGCGCCAGCTATAAGGGGGACAGGGTCACCTACGAGCAGTACTTC.

The chain links TRBV10-3 to TRBJ1-3, with D possibly TRBD1 on 5 matching bases. The germline V and J ends were trimmed by 2 bases and 7 bases, with 9 bases remaining between them. Germline CDR1 ENHRY, CDR2 SYGVKD. The length of the CDR3 is 13 residues. The CDR3: CAISEGTGNTIYF. The CDR3 DNA reads TGTGCCATCAGTGAGGGGACGGGGAACACCATATATTTT.

The rearrangement joins TRBV12-3 or TRBV12-4 to TRBJ1-1; D uncertain. The CDR3 sequence is 13 residues long. Trimming stripped 6 bases from V and 4 bases from J, with 12 bases between. The CDR3 DNA follows: TGTGCCAGCAGCCACGGACCTCGCACTGAAGCTTTCTTT. It translates to CASSHGPRTEAFF.

V usage is TRBV11-2 and J usage is TRBJ1-4; D gene uncertain. Germline V gene lookup returns CDR1 SGHAT and CDR2 FQNNGV. The CDR3 is 13 amino acids. V lost 4 bases, J lost 7 bases, and 10 bases lay in between. The CDR3: CASSSLRGEKLFF. DNA for the CDR3: TGTGCCAGCAGCTCGCTCCGGGGTGAAAAACTGTTTTTT.

The chain couples TRBV28 to TRBJ1-2, with D hard to call. The CDR3 loop spans 12 amino acids. The V end lost 6 bases, the J end lost 4 bases, and 9 bases lay between the germline ends. Germline values: CDR1 MDHEN, CDR2 SYDVKM. The CDR3 loop reads CASSQELYGYTF. The CDR3 DNA sequence: TGTGCCAGCAGCCAGGAGCTCTATGGCTACACCTTC.

This clonotype was detected ten times or more. The chain couples TRBV4-1 to TRBJ2-7; weak D call: TRBD2 (6 bases). This CDR3 is built from 13 residues. Germline assignment: CDR1 MGHRA and CDR2 YSYEKL. V lost 4 bases and J 2 bases, leaving 9 bases between the germline ends. CDR3 DNA sequence: TGCGCCAGCAGCCGACCGGGAGCCTACGAGCAGTACTTC. Amino acid sequence: CASSRPGAYEQYF.

The chain has TRBV4-3 and TRBJ2-1; 7 bases are shared with TRBD2. CDR1 and CDR2 from the germline V gene are LGHNA and YSLEER. Trimming took 0 bases from V and 0 from J; bases not matched to a gene: 5. The CDR3 contains 17 residues. The CDR3 reads CASSQDYGGSSYNEQFF. In nucleotides, the CDR3 is TGCGCCAGCAGCCAAGATTATGGCGGGAGCTCCTACAATGAGCAGTTCTTC.